These T cell receptor beta chains were read from a single sample in a study of beta chain features in type 1 diabetes. Using immunoSEQ multiplex PCR, the repertoire was profiled, and TCRdb retains in-frame clones only, with some absent. Here the sample spans around 290,000 clones, 8% being singletons. The sequenced sample was central memory CD4+ T cells from blood. The receptor set was obtained from a woman aged 18-35 years in good health. Both conserved end residues are part of each CDR3. A D gene is named only where the DNA matches it firmly. Where a row states a size, it is once, few, many or the class of an expanded clone; other rows omit it.

>few|TRBV27|TRBD1|TRBJ1-1
TGTGCCAGCAGCTCGACAGGGGGCAAGGGGAACACTGAAGCTTTCTTT
CASSSTGGKGNTEAFF
>few|TRBV7-3|TRBD1|TRBJ2-1
TGTGCCAGCAGCTCCACCTCCGGGACAGGGTTCCGCGAGCAGTTCTTC
CASSSTSGTGFREQFF
>NA|TRBV10-3|NA|TRBJ2-5
TGTGCCATCAGAGGTAGTAGAGACCAAGAGACCCAGTACTTC
CAIRGSRDQETQYF
>NA|TRBV7-3|NA|TRBJ1-2
TGTGCCAGCAGCTTAGTCGGGGGTTACACCTTC
CASSLVGGYTF
>NA|TRBV7-8|NA|TRBJ2-4
TGTGCCAGCAGCACCCCCTCTGGTTCGAACATTCAGTACTTC
CASSTPSGSNIQYF
>few|TRBV4-2|TRBD2|TRBJ2-7
TGTGCCAGCAGCCAAAGACTAGCGGGAAATTTCCACGAGCAGTACTTC
CASSQRLAGNFHEQYF
>NA|TRBV27|NA|TRBJ2-1
TGTGCCAGTTGCAGTTTAGCCTACAATGAGCAGTTCTTC
CASCSLAYNEQFF
>many|TRBV7-9|NA|TRBJ2-1
TGTGCCAGCAGCTCCTTCGCCGAGCAGTTCTTC
CASSSFAEQFF
>few|TRBV29-1|NA|TRBJ2-2
TGCAGCGTGAGACAGGGACTCACCGGGGAGCTGTTTTTT
CSVRQGLTGELFF
>NA|TRBV25-1|NA|TRBJ1-5
TGTGCCAGCAGTGAATACGGGTTGGAGCCCCAGCATTTT
CASSEYGLEPQHF
>few|TRBV5-6|NA|TRBJ2-3
TGTGCCAGCAGCCAAGACAGTTCCCGGTATACAGATACGCAGTATTTT
CASSQDSSRYTDTQYF
>NA|TRBV7-2|NA|TRBJ2-5
TGTGCCAGCAGTCAAGACGCCACGGAGACCCAGTACTTC
CASSQDATETQYF
>NA|TRBV6-1|TRBD2|TRBJ2-5
TGTGCCAGCACACTAGCGGGACAAGAGACCCAGTACTTC
CASTLAGQETQYF
>NA|TRBV4-2|NA|TRBJ1-2
TGTGCCAGCAGCCAAGAATATCGGATGGGCTACACCTTC
CASSQEYRMGYTF
>NA|TRBV7-4|NA|TRBJ1-4
TGTGCCAGCAGCTTAGGGCCAACCACAGGGAAAAAACTGTTTTTT
CASSLGPTTGKKLFF
>NA|TRBV5-4|TRBD1|TRBJ2-3
TGTGCCAGCAGCTTGGGGAACAGGGGGCAAACAGATACGCAGTATTTT
CASSLGNRGQTDTQYF
>NA|TRBV7-9|NA|TRBJ2-5
TGTGCCAGCAGCCCGGGACTCGCACAAGAGACCCAGTACTTC
CASSPGLAQETQYF
>NA|TRBV5-1|NA|TRBJ2-6
TGCGCCAGCAGCTTGAGTTCAGGCACTGGGGCCAACGTCCTGACTTTC
CASSLSSGTGANVLTF
>NA|TRBV6-1|NA|TRBJ2-5
TGTGCCAGCAGTTCCCTCCAAGAGACCCAGTACTTC
CASSSLQETQYF
>NA|TRBV5-1|NA|TRBJ2-1
TGCGCCAGCAGCTTGGTGAGCAGGGGATACAATGAGCAGTTCTTC
CASSLVSRGYNEQFF
>NA|TRBV14|TRBD1|TRBJ1-2
TGTGCCAGCAGCCTAAACAGGGGAGTCGCTGGCTACACCTTC
CASSLNRGVAGYTF
>few|TRBV29-1|NA|TRBJ1-2
TGCAGCGTTGAAGACACAGTCCTCCTTGGGGATGGCTACACCTTC
CSVEDTVLLGDGYTF